This T cell receptor (beta chain) was sequenced during a study of OX40 agonist ivuxolimab in advanced cancers. Whole-study context: Patients with prior anti-PD-1, anti-PD-L1 or anti-CTLA-4 therapy were eligible; 40% had some. Three dose-escalation patients had partial responses: one with hepatocellular carcinoma and two with cutaneous melanoma. Points from the study as a whole: The antigen specificity of the peripheral T cells (those that were expanded) was not determined.

To note about this clone: Antigen unknown.

Only in-frame clones appear in the TCRdb table, and some are missing; sequencing was by immunoSEQ multiplex PCR. The sample records 65,000 to 95,000 clones, around 92% being singletons. Germline V gives CDR1 LNHDA, CDR2 SQIVND (reference sequence). The CDR3 is 12 residues long. The germline V and J ends were trimmed by 5 bases and 2 bases, with 7 bases remaining between them. The genes are TRBV19 and TRBJ2-7; TRBD2 is a possible D gene (5 bases). Sample: CD4+ or CD8+ T cells sorted from blood, taken in a trial of the OX40 agonist ivuxolimab. This sequence was found in an adult with an advanced solid tumor such as melanoma, head and neck, liver or kidney cancer. This chain's CDR3 is CASSSEAYEQYF. CDR3 nucleotide sequence: TGTGCCAGTAGTTCGGAGGCCTACGAGCAGTACTTC.